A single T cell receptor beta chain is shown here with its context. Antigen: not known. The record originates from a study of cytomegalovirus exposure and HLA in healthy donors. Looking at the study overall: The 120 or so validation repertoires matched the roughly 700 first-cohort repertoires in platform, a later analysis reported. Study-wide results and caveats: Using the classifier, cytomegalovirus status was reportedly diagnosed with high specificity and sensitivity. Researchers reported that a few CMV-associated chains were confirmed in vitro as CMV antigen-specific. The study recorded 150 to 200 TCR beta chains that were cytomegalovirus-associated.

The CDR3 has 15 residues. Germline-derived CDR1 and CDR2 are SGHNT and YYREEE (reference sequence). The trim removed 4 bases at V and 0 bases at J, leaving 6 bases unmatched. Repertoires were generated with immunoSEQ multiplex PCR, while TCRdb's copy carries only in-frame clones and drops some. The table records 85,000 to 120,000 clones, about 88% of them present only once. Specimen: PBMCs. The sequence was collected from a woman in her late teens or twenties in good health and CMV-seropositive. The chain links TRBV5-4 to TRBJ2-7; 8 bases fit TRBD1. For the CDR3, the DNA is TGTGCCAGCAGCATGGGACAGGAGAGCTCCTACGAGCAGTACTTC. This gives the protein CASSMGQESSYEQYF.